This T cell receptor beta chain is from a study of T cells in Graves' hyperthyroidism and ophthalmopathy. Study findings and constraints: A model of 13 V-J features distinguished ophthalmopathy from stable hyperthyroidism. Most expanded thyroid clonotypes above 0.001 recurred in blood.

Worth noting for this clonotype: What it recognizes is unknown.

Ophthalmopathy patients all had a Clinical Activity Score of at least 3, a NOSPECS grade of at least 4 and disease under 3 months old. The CDR3 covers 15 residues. Trimming at V came to 5 bases and at J to 3 bases, leaving 11 bases not matched to a gene. Germline values: CDR1 SGHRS, CDR2 YFSETQ. From RNA transcripts, TCR beta CDR3 regions were amplified. HTBI primers were employed in a first-round RT-PCR of the TCR CDR3. TCRdb analysed the multiplex PCR reads with MiXCR anew, one entry per CDR3 protein. Of about 520,000 distinct CDR3 sequences in the sample, around a quarter were seen once. The clonotype comes from a woman in her twenties or thirties with Graves' ophthalmopathy. The chain employs TRBV5-1 and TRBJ2-7, with 7 bases identical to TRBD2. Specimen: blood. CDR3 amino acids: CASRAGTTNYYEQYF. The CDR3 DNA is TGCGCCAGCAGGGCCGGGACTACAAATTACTACGAGCAGTACTTC.